This TCR beta chain derives from a study of tumor and adjacent non-tumor tissue in lung cancer (dated by TCRdb to between 2018 and 2020). Some background on the complete study: By cancer type, the cohort comprised 12 adenocarcinoma patients, a couple of squamous cell carcinoma patients and 1 small cell lung cancer patient. In total, sequencing yielded approximately 130,000,000 productive TCRbeta reads, which works out to an average of about 4 million reads per sample. Using bulk TCRbeta repertoires from around 14 lung cancer patients, the study set lung tumor tissue side by side with matched distant non-tumor lung tissue. Approximately 31 paired specimens, one tumor and one normal lung sample per patient, were profiled by TCRbeta CDR3 sequencing. Ages among the 15 or so patients ranged from roughly 30 to 76 years, there were 10 men and 5 women, and disease was at TNM stage I to III.

To note about this clonotype: Its antigen specificity is not known. A much larger clone is a single base away; this may be a read error. The final CDR3 position lacks the conserved phenylalanine or tryptophan, pointing to a likely read error.

Receptors were amplified or captured by multiplex PCR. Reads for this sample came from an Illumina HiSeq 2500. TCRbeta libraries were built by three rounds of nested PCR using primers (Table S4), following protocols modified from ARM-PCR. PCR products of 200-500 bp were gel-excised and purified with the QIAquick gel extraction kit before sequencing. On the authors' methods: Trimmomatic was used to clean the reads, FLASH merged the cleaned reads into complete CDR3 sequences, and MiTCR assigned the sequences to V(D)J germline segments. Clonal diversity was computed as the inverse Simpson's index with VDJtools. Productive reads were defined as in-frame sequences without a premature stop codon. The public sequencing data were trimmed at Q25 with fastp and processed into clonotypes with MiXCR by TCRdb, which kept only in-frame beta chains. For every CDR3 protein sequence, its rows merge into one entry that carries the most common genes and DNA. Clone size and V and J calls follow TCRdb, not the original study. The sample table holds about 200,000 distinct CDR3 sequences, of which 71% were seen once. Of the sample, 25% falls within the top ten clones.

Findings and caveats that apply to the study as a whole: Because peripheral blood was not sequenced, the blood TCRbeta repertoires of the lung cancer patients in the study went unexamined. The sequencing platform is not named in the methods, and unique molecular identifiers are not mentioned. The top 100 clones made up a significantly larger cumulative share of the repertoire in normal lung than in tumor tissue. The cohort had only about 15 patients, and the authors noted that larger samples and more detailed clinical data are needed. Tumor tissue showed significantly higher TCR diversity (inverse Simpson) than normal lung tissue, at 431.37 vs 166.20 (P = 0.0075, Mann-Whitney U test). Younger patients had significantly higher TCR diversity, and higher tumor TCR diversity was associated with shorter overall and disease-free survival.

The length of the CDR3 is 15 amino acids, counting both ends. The retained sequence is limited to the CDR3, 45 bases, with the frame set at the first base. The germline V gene (reference sequence) provides CDR1 DFQATT and CDR2 SNEGSKA. V has 0 bases trimmed and J has 3 bases trimmed; junction bases matching no gene number 6. RNA was extracted from bulk unsorted tissue and checked for quality with a NanoDrop ND-1000 and an Agilent 2100. All donors had newly diagnosed lung cancer, had not received prior chemotherapy, and were admitted for thoracic surgery in China between August and November 2014. Patients who had received previous radiotherapy or chemotherapy, or who had another concurrent cancer, were excluded from the study. Pieces of surgical tissue measuring about 1-2.1 cm3 were kept in RNAlater solution and held at -80 degrees C until needed.

This clonotype was obtained from a man aged 60-69 years with non-small cell lung cancer. The sequencing input was lung tumor tissue. This chain joins TRBV20-1 to TRBJ2-5, with 8 junctional bases fitting TRBD2. This receptor carries the CDR3 CSARDIGRGEETQYV. The DNA reads TGCAGTGCTAGAGATATCGGGAGGGGGGAAGAGACCCAGTACGTC.